This note documents a single T cell receptor beta chain sequence. CDR3 length: 15 amino acids. V shed 3 bases and J 4 bases; nucleotides not matched to a gene: 3. CDR1 and CDR2 (germline): SGHNT, YENEEA. Sequencing used immunoSEQ multiplex PCR; TCRdb keeps in-frame clones, though not all of them. There are some 100,000 clones in the sample; under 96% occur only once, and approximately 0.2% lies in the top ten. This record belongs to a study of technical replicates of blood from four donors. The clonotype originates from a human donor in good health. Sequencing was performed on T cells isolated from PBMCs. The chain joins TRBV11-3 to TRBJ2-1; 10 bases map to TRBD2. This CDR3 is CASSLGLAPYNEQFF. The CDR3, as DNA: TGTGCCAGCAGCTTGGGACTAGCGCCTTACAATGAGCAGTTCTTC.